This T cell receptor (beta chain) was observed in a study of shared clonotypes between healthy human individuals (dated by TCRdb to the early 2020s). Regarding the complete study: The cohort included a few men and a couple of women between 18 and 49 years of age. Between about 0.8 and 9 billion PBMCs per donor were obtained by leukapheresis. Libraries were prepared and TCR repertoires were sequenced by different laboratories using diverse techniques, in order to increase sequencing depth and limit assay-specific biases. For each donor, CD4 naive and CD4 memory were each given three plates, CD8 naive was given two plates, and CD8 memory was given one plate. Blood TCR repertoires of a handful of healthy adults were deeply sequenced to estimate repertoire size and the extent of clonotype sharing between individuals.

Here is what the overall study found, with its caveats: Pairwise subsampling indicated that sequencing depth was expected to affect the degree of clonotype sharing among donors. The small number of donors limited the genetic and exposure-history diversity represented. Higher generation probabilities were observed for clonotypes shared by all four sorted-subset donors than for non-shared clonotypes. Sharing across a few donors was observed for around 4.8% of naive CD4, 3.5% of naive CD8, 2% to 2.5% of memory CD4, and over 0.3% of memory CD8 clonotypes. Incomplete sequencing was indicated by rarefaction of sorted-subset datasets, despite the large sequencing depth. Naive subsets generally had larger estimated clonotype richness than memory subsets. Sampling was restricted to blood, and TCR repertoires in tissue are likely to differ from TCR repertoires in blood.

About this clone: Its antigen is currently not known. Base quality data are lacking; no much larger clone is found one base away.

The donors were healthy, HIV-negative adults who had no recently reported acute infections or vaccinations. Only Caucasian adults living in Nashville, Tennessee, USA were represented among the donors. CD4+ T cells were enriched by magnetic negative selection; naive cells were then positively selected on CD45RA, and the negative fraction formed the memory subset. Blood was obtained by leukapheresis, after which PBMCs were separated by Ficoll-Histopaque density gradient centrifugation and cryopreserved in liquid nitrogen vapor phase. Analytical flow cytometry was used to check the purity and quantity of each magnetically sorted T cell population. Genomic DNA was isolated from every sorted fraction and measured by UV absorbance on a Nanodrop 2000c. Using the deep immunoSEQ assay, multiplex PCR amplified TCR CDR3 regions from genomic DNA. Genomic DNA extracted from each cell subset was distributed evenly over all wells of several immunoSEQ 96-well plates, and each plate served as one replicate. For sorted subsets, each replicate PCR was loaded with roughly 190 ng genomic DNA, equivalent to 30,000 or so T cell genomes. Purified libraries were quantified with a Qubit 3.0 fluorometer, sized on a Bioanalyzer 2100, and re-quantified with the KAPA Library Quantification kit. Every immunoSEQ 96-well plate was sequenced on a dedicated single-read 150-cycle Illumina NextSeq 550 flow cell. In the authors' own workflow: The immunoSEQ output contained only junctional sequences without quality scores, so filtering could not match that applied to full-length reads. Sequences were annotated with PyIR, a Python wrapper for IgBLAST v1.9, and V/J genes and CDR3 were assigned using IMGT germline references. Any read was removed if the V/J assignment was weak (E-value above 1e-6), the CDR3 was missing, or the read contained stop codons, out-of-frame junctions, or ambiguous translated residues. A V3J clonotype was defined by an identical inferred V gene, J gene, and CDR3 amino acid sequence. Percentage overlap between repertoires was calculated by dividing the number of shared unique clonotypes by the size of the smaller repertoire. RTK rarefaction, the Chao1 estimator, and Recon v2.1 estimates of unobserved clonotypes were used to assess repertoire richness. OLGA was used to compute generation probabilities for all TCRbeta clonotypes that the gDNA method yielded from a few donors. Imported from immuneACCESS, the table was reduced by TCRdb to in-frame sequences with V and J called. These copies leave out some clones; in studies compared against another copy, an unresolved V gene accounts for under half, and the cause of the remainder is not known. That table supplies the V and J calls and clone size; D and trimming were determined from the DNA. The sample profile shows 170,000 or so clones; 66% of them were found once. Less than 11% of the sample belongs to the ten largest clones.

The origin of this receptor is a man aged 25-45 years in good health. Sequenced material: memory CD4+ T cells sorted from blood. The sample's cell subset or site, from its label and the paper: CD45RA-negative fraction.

The sequenced DNA is TGTGCCAGAAGCGTGATTTGGGGGAGTGGGTACCCAATCGCAGAGACCCAGTACTTC. It translates as CARSVIWGSGYPIAETQYF. Rearrangement joined TRBV5-3 to TRBJ2-5, with the D call perhaps TRBD1 or TRBD2, as 5 bases match in each case. TRBV5-3 is noted as an ORF with a role that remains uncertain. The CDR3, cysteine through phenylalanine, is 19 amino acids long. The only DNA kept is the CDR3, 57 bases in frame from the first base. The V end loses 4 bases and the J end loses 4 bases, and a stretch of 29 bases separates them.